These 27 T cell receptor beta chains were sequenced from one sample in a study of T cell responses to AZD1222 COVID-19 vaccine. The assay was immunoSEQ multiplex PCR, and TCRdb's table has in-frame clones only and misses some. The repertoire has roughly 150,000 clones, 75% to 90% of them found once; the top ten carry 6.9%. Sequenced material: peripheral blood, taken on day 0 of AZD1222 vaccination. The source of these receptors is an adult in good health.

V and J are TRBV19 and TRBJ1-4; D ambiguous. The CDR3 covers 15 residues. V lost 3 bases, J lost 6 bases, and 14 bases lay in between. Germline V gene sequence: CDR1 LNHDA, CDR2 SQIVND (reference sequence). The CDR3 bases are TGTGCCAGTAGTATTCCCACAAAAAGGGATGAAAAACTGTTTTTT. It translates to CASSIPTKRDEKLFF. Filled out from reference TRBV19 and TRBJ1-4, the complete variable domain reads DGGITQSPKYLFRKEGQNVTLSCEQNLNHDAMYWYRQDPGQGLRLIYYSQIVNDFQKGDIAEGYSVSREKKESFPLTVTSAQKNPTAFYLCASSIPTKRDEKLFFGSGTQLSVL.

This rearrangement joins TRBV5-8 to TRBJ2-4, with D possibly TRBD1 on 6 matching bases. Germline values: CDR1 SGHTS, CDR2 YDEGEE. This CDR3 region has 14 residues. V was trimmed by 1 base and J by 7 bases, leaving 12 bases between them. DNA of the CDR3: TGTGCCAGCAGCTTGAGTGTGGGGGCGAACATTCAGTACTTC. Its translation is CASSLSVGANIQYF.

The rearrangement joins TRBV24-1 to TRBJ2-7; 10 nucleotides align to TRBD2. The CDR3 has 15 residues. J was trimmed by 5 bases and V by 3 bases; bases with no gene match: 6. CDR1 KGHDR and CDR2 SFDVKD come from the germline V gene. CDR3 protein: CATSDATSGTNEQYF. Here the CDR3 DNA reads TGTGCCACCAGTGATGCCACTAGCGGGACAAACGAGCAGTACTTC.

The V call is TRBV28, the J call TRBJ1-5; 10 positions agree with TRBD1. CDR3 size: 15 residues. Germline V gene data show CDR1 as MDHEN and CDR2 as SYDVKM. J gave up 5 bases and V 4 bases, and 5 bases lay outside the gene matches. The DNA for the CDR3 is TGTGCCAGCAGTTCATCGGGACAGGGGCATCAGCCCCAGCATTTT. Protein: CASSSSGQGHQPQHF.

This chain links TRBV29-1 with TRBJ2-4; a weak D match, TRBD1 (6 bases). CDR3 length: 13 residues. Trimming shortened V by 2 bases and J by 8 bases, and 13 bases separated the two germline ends. Germline V gives CDR1 SQVTM, CDR2 ANQGSEA. This chain's CDR3 is CSVERWDNDIQYF. DNA for the CDR3: TGCAGCGTTGAAAGGTGGGACAATGACATTCAGTACTTC.

The genes are TRBV5-1 and TRBJ2-1; the D call may be TRBD1 or TRBD2 (6 bases each). V was clipped by 0 bases and J by 6 bases, with 16 bases between them. The germline CDR1 and CDR2 sequences are SGHRS and YFSETQ. The CDR3 runs 16 residues. CDR3: CASSLGAGGTGNEQFF. The CDR3 DNA reads TGCGCCAGCAGCTTGGGTGCCGGGGGCACAGGCAATGAGCAGTTCTTC.

The chain recombines TRBV9 with TRBJ2-1, with 13 bases fitting TRBD2. CDR3 length equals 14 residues. CDR1 SGDLS and CDR2 YYNGEE come from the germline V gene. With 4 bases clipped from V and 10 bases from J, the junction kept 5 bases outside the gene matches. CDR3 bases: TGTGCCAGCAGCACTGGGACTAGCGGGGAGGAGCAGTTCTTC. This gives the protein CASSTGTSGEEQFF.

This sequence joins TRBV20-1 and TRBJ1-5, with a tentative D call TRBD1 (5 bases). The germline gives CDR1 DFQATT, CDR2 SNEGSKA (reference sequence). The CDR3 contains 14 residues. Trimming removed 3 bases from V and 2 bases from J, with 11 bases in between. The CDR3: CSASPGSGNQPQHF. CDR3 coding DNA: TGCAGTGCTAGTCCAGGGTCGGGCAATCAGCCCCAGCATTTT.

The chain's CDR3 is CASSSLTGGREKLFF. The CDR3 DNA sequence: TGTGCCAGCAGTTCTTTGACAGGGGGTAGGGAAAAACTGTTTTTT. The chain combines TRBV6-5 with TRBJ1-4, with TRBD1 identical over 9 bases. Trimming took 4 bases from V and 8 from J; bases not matched to a gene: 8. This CDR3 is built from 15 residues. CDR1 is MNHEY and CDR2 is SVGAGI in the germline V gene.

Only one count was recorded for this clone. The CDR3 loop reads CASSPAGSTDTQYF. CDR3 nucleotides: TGCGCCAGCAGCCCGGCAGGGAGCACAGATACGCAGTATTTT. The chain joins TRBV5-1 to TRBJ2-3, with D perhaps matching TRBD1 (5 bases). The germline V gene has CDR1 SGHRS and CDR2 YFSETQ. With 4 bases removed from V and 0 bases from J, the gap between germline ends came to 9 bases. This CDR3 contains 14 residues.

The V and J genes are TRBV24-1 and TRBJ2-5; D unclear. The germline V and J ends were trimmed by 0 bases and 2 bases, with 0 bases remaining between them. Germline V gives CDR1 KGHDR, CDR2 SFDVKD. The CDR3 is 12 residues long. Here the CDR3 reads CATSDLQETQYF. In DNA form, the CDR3 reads TGTGCCACCAGTGATTTGCAAGAGACCCAGTACTTC.

The chain is built from TRBV19 and TRBJ1-3; D is possibly TRBD1 (5 bases). The CDR3 is 16 amino acids. Trimming took off 3 bases at V and 0 bases at J, with 12 bases between the two ends. Germline CDR1 is LNHDA and CDR2 is SQIVND (reference sequence). The CDR3 region has the DNA TGTGCCAGTAGTATCGAAAGACAGCTCTCTGGAAACACCATATATTTT. Its protein product is CASSIERQLSGNTIYF.

The gene calls are TRBV13 and TRBJ2-1; 11 nucleotides match TRBD2. Germline CDR1 is PRHDT and CDR2 is FYEKMQ (reference sequence). Trimming took 0 bases from V and 3 from J; bases not matched to a gene: 7. The CDR3 extends over 18 amino acids. The CDR3 nucleotides are TGTGCCAGCAGCTTAGGCCCTGGACTAGCGGGCCTCTACAATGAGCAGTTCTTC. Translating gives CASSLGPGLAGLYNEQFF.

This clone is a singleton in its sample. The chain combines TRBV2 with TRBJ1-1, with a tentative D call TRBD1 (6 bases). Per the germline V gene, CDR1 is SNHLY and CDR2 is FYNNEI. The CDR3 loop spans 9 amino acids. Deletions cut 9 bases from V and 8 bases from J, with 7 bases between. CDR3 in amino acids: CARGQEAFF. CDR3 bases: TGTGCCAGAGGACAGGAAGCTTTCTTT.

There are a few counts of this clone. The chain carries TRBV11-1 and TRBJ1-6; D is uncertain. This CDR3 contains 12 residues. Trimming cost V 3 bases and J 13 bases, with 10 bases left between them. Germline V CDR1 and CDR2: SGHAT, FQDESV (reference sequence). The CDR3 DNA is TGTGCCAGCAGCTTGGGAGGAGGGCCCCTCCACTTT. Its translation: CASSLGGGPLHF. Full variable domain (outside the CDR3, taken from reference TRBV11-1 and TRBJ1-6): EAEVAQSPRYKITEKSQAVAFWCDPISGHATLYWYRQILGQGPELLVQFQDESVVDDSQLPKDRFSAERLKGVDSTLKIQPAELGDSAMYLCASSLGGGPLHFGNGTRLTVT.

The CDR3 nucleotides are TGTGCCAGCAGCTTGCGTCGGGGAACCAATGAGCAGTTCTTC. The encoded protein is CASSLRRGTNEQFF. The gene calls are TRBV5-6 and TRBJ2-1, with a weak D call TRBD2 (5 bases). The germline CDR1 and CDR2 sequences are SGHDT and YYEEEE. CDR3 length: 14 amino acids. V lost 1 base to trimming and J lost 6 bases, with 11 bases between them.

The chain has TRBV6-2 or TRBV6-3 and TRBJ2-1, with D tentatively TRBD1 (7 bases). The germline V gene has CDR1 MNHEY and CDR2 SVGEGT. V lost 2 bases, J lost 3 bases, and 11 bases lay in between. This CDR3 has 15 amino acids. In DNA, the CDR3 is TGTGCCAGCAGTTACGGACAGGACTACTACAATGAGCAGTTCTTC. This translates into CASSYGQDYYNEQFF.

The J gene is TRBJ2-1, the V gene TRBV15; 10 bases are a match to TRBD2. Germline V gene lookup returns CDR1 LNHNV and CDR2 YYDKDF (reference sequence). The CDR3 totals 15 residues. With 3 bases clipped from V and 2 bases from J, the junction kept 1 base outside the gene matches. CDR3 bases: TGTGCCACCAGCAGTCTAGCGGGGGCCTACAATGAGCAGTTCTTC. This codes for CATSSLAGAYNEQFF.

V gene TRBV28 combines with J gene TRBJ2-1, with D possibly called TRBD1 or TRBD2 (5 bases each). The CDR3 has 16 amino acids. V lost 3 bases and J 8 bases, leaving 20 bases between the germline ends. CDR1 and CDR2 from the germline V gene are MDHEN and SYDVKM. This CDR3 is CASSFRDRGVIDEQFF. CDR3 in DNA: TGTGCCAGCAGTTTTCGGGACCGGGGCGTTATCGATGAGCAGTTCTTC.

This rearrangement joins TRBV19 to TRBJ2-2; 9 bases align to TRBD1. The CDR3 sequence is 15 residues long. CDR1 is LNHDA, CDR2 SQIVND, per germline (reference sequence). V lost 6 bases to trimming and J lost 2 bases; unmatched junction nucleotides: 4. The CDR3 reads CASRGQGANTGELFF. CDR3 DNA: TGTGCCAGTAGGGGACAGGGTGCCAACACCGGGGAGCTGTTTTTT.

This rearrangement joins TRBV5-8 to TRBJ1-2; D might be TRBD1 (6 bases). The CDR3 loop spans 13 amino acids. Germline assignment: CDR1 SGHTS and CDR2 YDEGEE. The V end was cut by 5 bases, the J end by 3 bases, with 11 bases between. The CDR3 DNA is TGTGCCAGCAGTCACTACAGGGACTATGGCTACACCTTC. It translates to CASSHYRDYGYTF.

This chain uses TRBV6-5 with TRBJ1-2; D remains ambiguous. V lost 0 bases to trimming and J lost 0 bases, with 11 bases between them. CDR3 length equals 16 residues. Germline V gives CDR1 MNHEY, CDR2 SVGAGI. As DNA, the CDR3 is TGTGCCAGCAGTTACTCTGGGTGGCAGCCTAACTATGGCTACACCTTC. Translation: CASSYSGWQPNYGYTF.

The rearrangement uses TRBV11-1 and TRBJ1-2; tentative D call: TRBD1 (5 bases). The germline gives CDR1 SGHAT, CDR2 FQDESV (reference sequence). There are 14 residues in the CDR3. V lost 5 bases and J 4 bases, leaving 14 bases between the germline ends. The CDR3 nucleotides read TGTGCCAGCAGCATCCAGCCGACAGCCTATGGCTACACCTTC. This translates into CASSIQPTAYGYTF.

This clone has only one observation. V is TRBV13 and J is TRBJ1-6; 10 bases map to TRBD1. Germline trimming cut 5 bases from V and 6 bases from J; bases unmatched to any gene: 4. CDR1 and CDR2 from the germline V gene are PRHDT and FYEKMQ (reference sequence). This CDR3 has 15 residues. Here the CDR3 reads CASSRTGGANSPLHF. CDR3 in DNA: TGTGCCAGCAGCCGGACAGGGGGTGCTAATTCACCCCTCCACTTT.

The chain has TRBV6-5 and TRBJ1-1; weak D call: TRBD1 (5 bases). V lost 7 bases to trimming and J lost 4 bases, with 19 bases between them. The CDR3 loop spans 15 amino acids. Germline V gene sequence: CDR1 MNHEY, CDR2 SVGAGI. The CDR3 region is CASIHKGSQGTEAFF. CDR3 bases: TGTGCCAGCATACATAAGGGGTCCCAGGGCACTGAAGCTTTCTTT.

This chain connects TRBV30 to TRBJ1-6, with 7 nucleotides matching TRBD1. The CDR3 runs 17 residues. Germline lookup yields CDR1 GTSNPN and CDR2 SVGIG (reference sequence). Germline trimming cut 3 bases from V and 7 bases from J; bases unmatched to any gene: 15. In nucleotides, the CDR3 is TGTGCCTGGAGAGACTTAAGGGGGTCAGGGGGAAATTCACCCCTCCACTTT. It specifies CAWRDLRGSGGNSPLHF.

DNA of the CDR3: TGTGCCAGCAGTTACCTGAATCAGCCCCAGCATTTT. It encodes CASSYLNQPQHF. The chain couples TRBV6-2 or TRBV6-3 to TRBJ1-5; D ambiguous. CDR3 length: 12 amino acids. Germline assignment: CDR1 MNHEY and CDR2 SVGEGT. The V gene lost 2 bases and the J gene lost 4 bases, with 3 bases spanning the gap.